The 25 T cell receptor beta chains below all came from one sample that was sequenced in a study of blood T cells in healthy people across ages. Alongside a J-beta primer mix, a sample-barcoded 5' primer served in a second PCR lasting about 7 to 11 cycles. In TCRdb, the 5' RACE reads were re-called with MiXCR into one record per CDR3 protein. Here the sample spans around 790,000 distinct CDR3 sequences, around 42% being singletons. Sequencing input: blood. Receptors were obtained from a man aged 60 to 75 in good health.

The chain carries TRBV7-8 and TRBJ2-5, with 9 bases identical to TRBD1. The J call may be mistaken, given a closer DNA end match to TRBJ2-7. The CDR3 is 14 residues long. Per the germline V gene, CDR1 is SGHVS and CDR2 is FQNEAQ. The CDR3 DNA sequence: TGTGCCAGCAGCCTCAGGGACAGGGCGACCGAGCAGTACTTC. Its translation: CASSLRDRATEQYF.

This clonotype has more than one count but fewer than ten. The CDR3 nucleotides are TGTGCCAGCAGTGCAGGGGGGACAGGGGCAACCTACGAGCAGTACTTC. It yields the protein CASSAGGTGATYEQYF. The chain joins TRBV12-3 or TRBV12-4 to TRBJ2-7; TRBD1 agrees at 10 bases. This CDR3 has 16 residues. Trimming cost V 5 bases and J 2 bases; bases outside gene matches: 9.

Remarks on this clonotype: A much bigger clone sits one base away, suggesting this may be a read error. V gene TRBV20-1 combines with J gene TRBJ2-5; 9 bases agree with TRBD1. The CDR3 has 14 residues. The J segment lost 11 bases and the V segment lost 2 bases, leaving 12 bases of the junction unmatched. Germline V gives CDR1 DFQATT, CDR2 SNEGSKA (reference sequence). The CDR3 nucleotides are TGCAGTGCTAGATTCGGACAGGGGTTCAATGAGCAGTACTTC. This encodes CSARFGQGFNEQYF.

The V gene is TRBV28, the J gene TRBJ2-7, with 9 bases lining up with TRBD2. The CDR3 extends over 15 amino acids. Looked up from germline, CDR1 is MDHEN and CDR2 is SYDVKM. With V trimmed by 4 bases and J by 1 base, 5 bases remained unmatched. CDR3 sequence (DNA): TGTGCCAGCAGTTCGACTAGCGGTCCATCCTACGAGCAGTACTTC. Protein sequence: CASSSTSGPSYEQYF. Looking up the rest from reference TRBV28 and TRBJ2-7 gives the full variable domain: DVKVTQSSRYLVKRTGEKVFLECVQDMDHENMFWYRQDPGLGLRLIYFSYDVKMKEKGDIPEGYSVSREKKERFSLILESASTNQTSMYLCASSSTSGPSYEQYFGPGTRLTVT.

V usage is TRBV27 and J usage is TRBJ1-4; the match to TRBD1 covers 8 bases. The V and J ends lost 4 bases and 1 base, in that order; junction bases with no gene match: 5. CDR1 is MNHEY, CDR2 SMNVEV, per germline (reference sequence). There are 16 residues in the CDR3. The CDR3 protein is CASSSIGQGTNEKLFF. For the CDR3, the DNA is TGTGCCAGCAGTTCCATCGGACAGGGAACTAATGAAAAACTGTTTTTT.

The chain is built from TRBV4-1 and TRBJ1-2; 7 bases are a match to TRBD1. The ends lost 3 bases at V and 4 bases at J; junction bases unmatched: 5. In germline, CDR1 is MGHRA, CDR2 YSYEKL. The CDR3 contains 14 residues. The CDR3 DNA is TGCGCCAGCAGCCAGGACAGGACATCCTATGGCTACACCTTC. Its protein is CASSQDRTSYGYTF.

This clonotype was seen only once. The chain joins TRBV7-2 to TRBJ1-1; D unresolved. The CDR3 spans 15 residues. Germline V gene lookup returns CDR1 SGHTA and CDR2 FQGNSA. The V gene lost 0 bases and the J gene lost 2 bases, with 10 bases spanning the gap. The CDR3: CASSLAGTENTEAFF. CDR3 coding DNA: TGTGCCAGCAGCTTAGCGGGTACAGAAAACACTGAAGCTTTCTTT.

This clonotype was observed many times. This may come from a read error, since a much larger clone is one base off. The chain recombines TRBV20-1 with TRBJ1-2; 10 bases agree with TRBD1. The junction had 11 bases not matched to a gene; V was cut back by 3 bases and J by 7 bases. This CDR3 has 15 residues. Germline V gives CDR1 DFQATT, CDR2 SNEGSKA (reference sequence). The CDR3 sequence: CSAREADRGSFGYTF. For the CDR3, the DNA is TGCAGTGCTAGGGAAGCGGACAGGGGGAGTTTTGGCTACACCTTC.

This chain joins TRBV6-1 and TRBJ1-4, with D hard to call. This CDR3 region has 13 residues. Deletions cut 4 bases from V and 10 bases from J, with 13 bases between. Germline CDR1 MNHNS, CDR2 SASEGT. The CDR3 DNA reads TGTGCCAGCAGTGTGGAAGGGTCAAGAAAACTGTTTTTT. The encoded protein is CASSVEGSRKLFF.

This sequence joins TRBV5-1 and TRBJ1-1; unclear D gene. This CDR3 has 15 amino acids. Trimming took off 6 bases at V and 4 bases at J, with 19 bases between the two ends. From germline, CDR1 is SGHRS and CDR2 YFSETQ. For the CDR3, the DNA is TGCGCCAGCACCCCTAATACGCAGTTTTTCACTGAAGCTTTCTTT. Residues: CASTPNTQFFTEAFF.

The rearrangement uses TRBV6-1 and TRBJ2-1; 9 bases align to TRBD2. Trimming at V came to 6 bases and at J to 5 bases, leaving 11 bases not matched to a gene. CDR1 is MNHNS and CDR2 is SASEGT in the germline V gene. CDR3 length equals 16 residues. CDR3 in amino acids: CASRITLAGSNNEQFF. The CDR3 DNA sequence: TGTGCCAGCAGGATAACTCTAGCGGGGAGCAACAATGAGCAGTTCTTC.

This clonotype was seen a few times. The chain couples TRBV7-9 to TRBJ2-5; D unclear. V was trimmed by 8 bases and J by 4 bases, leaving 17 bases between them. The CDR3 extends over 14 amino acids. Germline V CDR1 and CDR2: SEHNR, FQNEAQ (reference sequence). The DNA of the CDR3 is TGTGCCAGCGCATCCCAAATTCGGCGAGAGACCCAGTACTTC. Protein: CASASQIRRETQYF.

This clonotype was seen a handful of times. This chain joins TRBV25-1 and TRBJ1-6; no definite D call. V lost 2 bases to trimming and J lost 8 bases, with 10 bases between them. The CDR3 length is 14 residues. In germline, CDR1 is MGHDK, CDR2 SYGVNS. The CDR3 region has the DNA TGTGCCAGCAGTGAAAATTCAAGGGATTCACCCCTCCACTTT. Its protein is CASSENSRDSPLHF.

CDR3 bases: TGTGCCATCAGTGAGTCGTGGCGGCGGGGGGGCTCGACCTACAATGAGCAGTTCTTC. It is translated as CAISESWRRGGSTYNEQFF. The chain uses TRBV10-3 and TRBJ2-1, with 9 bases matching TRBD2. CDR1 ENHRY and CDR2 SYGVKD come from the germline V gene. After removal of 0 bases from V and 2 bases from J, the junction contained 11 bases not matched to a gene. The CDR3 spans 19 residues.

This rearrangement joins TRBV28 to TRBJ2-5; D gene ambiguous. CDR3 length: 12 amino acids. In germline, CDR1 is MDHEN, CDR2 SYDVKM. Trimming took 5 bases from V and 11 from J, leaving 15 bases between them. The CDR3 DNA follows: TGTGCCAGCAGTACCCGATATCAAGAGCAGTACTTC. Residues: CASSTRYQEQYF. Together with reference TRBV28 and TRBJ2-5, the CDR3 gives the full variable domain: DVKVTQSSRYLVKRTGEKVFLECVQDMDHENMFWYRQDPGLGLRLIYFSYDVKMKEKGDIPEGYSVSREKKERFSLILESASTNQTSMYLCASSTRYQEQYFGPGTRLLVL.

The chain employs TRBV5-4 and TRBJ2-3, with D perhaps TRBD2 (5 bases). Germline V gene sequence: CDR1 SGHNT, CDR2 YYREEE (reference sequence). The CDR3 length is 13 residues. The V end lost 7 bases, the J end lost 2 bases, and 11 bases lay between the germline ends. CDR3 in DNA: TGTGCCAGCGGGCGGGCCATCACAGATACGCAGTATTTT. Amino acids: CASGRAITDTQYF. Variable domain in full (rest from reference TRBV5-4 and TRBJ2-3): ETGVTQSPTHLIKTRGQQVTLRCSSQSGHNTVSWYQQALGQGPQFIFQYYREEENGRGNFPPRFSGLQFPNYSSELNVNALELDDSALYLCASGRAITDTQYFGPGTRLTVL.

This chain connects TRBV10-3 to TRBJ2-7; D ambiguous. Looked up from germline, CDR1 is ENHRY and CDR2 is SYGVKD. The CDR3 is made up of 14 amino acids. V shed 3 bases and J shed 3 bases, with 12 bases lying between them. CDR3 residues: CAISDGNSYYEQYF. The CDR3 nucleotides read TGTGCCATCAGTGATGGGAATAGCTACTACGAGCAGTACTTC.

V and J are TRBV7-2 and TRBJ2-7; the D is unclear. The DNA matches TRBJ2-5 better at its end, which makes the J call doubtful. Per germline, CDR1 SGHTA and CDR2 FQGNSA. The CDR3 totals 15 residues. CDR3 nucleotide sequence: TGTGCCAGCAGCTTAATAATTGGGCAGCTAGAGACCCAGTACTTC. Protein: CASSLIIGQLETQYF.

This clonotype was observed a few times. As DNA, the CDR3 is TGTGCCAGCAGCGCGCCCACAATGGGCGCGTTTGGCTACACCTTC. Amino acid sequence: CASSAPTMGAFGYTF. The chain is built from TRBV6-6 and TRBJ1-2; D gene ambiguous. Trimming stripped 6 bases from V and 7 bases from J, with 21 bases between. CDR1 is MNHNY, CDR2 SVGAGI, per germline (reference sequence). The CDR3 runs 15 residues.

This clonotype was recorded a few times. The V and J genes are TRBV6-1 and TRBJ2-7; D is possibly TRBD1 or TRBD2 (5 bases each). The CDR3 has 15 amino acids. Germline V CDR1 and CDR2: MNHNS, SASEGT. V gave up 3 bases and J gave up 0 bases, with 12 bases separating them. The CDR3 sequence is CASSETWGSSYEQYF. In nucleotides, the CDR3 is TGTGCCAGCAGTGAGACCTGGGGGAGCTCCTACGAGCAGTACTTC.

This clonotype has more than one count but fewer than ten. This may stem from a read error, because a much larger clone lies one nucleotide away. The CDR3 protein is CASSQGGYNEQYF. DNA of the CDR3: TGTGCCAGCAGCCAGGGGGGCTACAATGAGCAGTACTTC. This rearrangement joins TRBV12-3 or TRBV12-4 to TRBJ2-1; tentative D call: TRBD1 (7 bases). The DNA end is a closer match to TRBJ2-7, so the J assignment may be wrong. The CDR3 totals 13 residues.

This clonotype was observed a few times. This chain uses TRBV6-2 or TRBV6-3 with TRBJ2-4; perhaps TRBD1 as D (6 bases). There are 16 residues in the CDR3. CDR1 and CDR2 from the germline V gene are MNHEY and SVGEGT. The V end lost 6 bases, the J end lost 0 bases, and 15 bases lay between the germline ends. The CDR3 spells CASRAPGHRAKNIQYF. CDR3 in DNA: TGTGCCAGCAGAGCACCGGGACATCGAGCCAAAAACATTCAGTACTTC.

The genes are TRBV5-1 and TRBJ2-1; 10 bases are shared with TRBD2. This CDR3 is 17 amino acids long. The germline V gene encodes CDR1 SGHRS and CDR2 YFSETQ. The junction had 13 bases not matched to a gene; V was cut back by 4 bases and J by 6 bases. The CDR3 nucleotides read TGCGCCAGCAGCCTGGAGGCCCTAGCGGGGGTAGGCAATGAGCAGTTCTTC. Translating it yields CASSLEALAGVGNEQFF.

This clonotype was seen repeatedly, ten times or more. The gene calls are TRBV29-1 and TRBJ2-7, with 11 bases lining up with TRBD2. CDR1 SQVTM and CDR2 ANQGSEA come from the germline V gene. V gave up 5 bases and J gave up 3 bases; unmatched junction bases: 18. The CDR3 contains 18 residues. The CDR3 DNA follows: TGCAGCGTTCGGGGTTTAGGACTAGCGGGCACGCATCTCTACGAGCAGTACTTC. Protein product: CSVRGLGLAGTHLYEQYF.

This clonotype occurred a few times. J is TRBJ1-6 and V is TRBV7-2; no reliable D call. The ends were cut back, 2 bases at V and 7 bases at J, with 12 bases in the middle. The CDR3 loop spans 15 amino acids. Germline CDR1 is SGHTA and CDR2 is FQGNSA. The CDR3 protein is CASSLMGSVNSPLHF. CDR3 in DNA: TGTGCCAGCAGCTTAATGGGGTCTGTAAATTCACCCCTCCACTTT.